The 10 T cell receptor beta chains given below trace back to one sample, sequenced in a study of early T cells in non-severe SARS-CoV-2 infection. TCRdb recomputed calls from the 5' RACE reads with MiXCR, one row per CDR3 protein. This repertoire shows approximately 100,000 distinct CDR3 sequences, 14% found once; its top ten account for 6.1%. Sequencing input: whole blood. These receptor sequences come from an adult who was a healthcare worker with PCR-confirmed SARS-CoV-2 infection or an uninfected control (not recorded which).

This chain links TRBV29-1 with TRBJ1-1; no clear D gene. Germline V lookup: CDR1 SQVTM, CDR2 ANQGSEA. The CDR3 runs to 12 residues. V lost 4 bases and J 4 bases, leaving 10 bases between the germline ends. In DNA, the CDR3 is TGCAGCGTTGGGCAACTAACCACTGAAGCTTTCTTT. Its protein product is CSVGQLTTEAFF.

The chain is built from TRBV28 and TRBJ1-6, with D hard to call. The CDR3 length is 13 residues. The germline gives CDR1 MDHEN, CDR2 SYDVKM. The V and J ends lost 8 bases and 1 base respectively, with 6 bases between them. The CDR3 is CASDGSYNSPLHF. In DNA, the CDR3 is TGTGCCAGCGATGGATCCTATAATTCACCCCTCCACTTT.

The J gene is TRBJ1-2, the V gene TRBV6-1, with D possibly matching TRBD1 (6 bases). The V gene lost 7 bases and the J gene lost 2 bases, with 17 bases spanning the gap. In germline, CDR1 is MNHNS, CDR2 SASEGT. The CDR3 sequence is 15 residues long. The CDR3 bases are TGTGCCAGCAAGCAGGCCGCAGGACAGAACTATGGCTACACCTTC. It codes for CASKQAAGQNYGYTF.

This clonotype was found many times. The chain recombines TRBV4-1 with TRBJ2-3; 10 bases line up with TRBD2. The junction had 11 bases not matched to a gene; V was cut back by 0 bases and J by 8 bases. The CDR3 has 17 residues. Germline V gene data show CDR1 as MGHRA and CDR2 as YSYEKL. Written as DNA, the CDR3 is TGCGCCAGCAGCCAAGATGGGCTAGCGGGGGACTCAGGTACGCAGTATTTT. Translating it yields CASSQDGLAGDSGTQYF.

This clonotype has more than one count but fewer than ten. This sequence joins TRBV10-3 and TRBJ2-3; TRBD2 matches at 13 bases. CDR1 and CDR2 from the germline V gene are ENHRY and SYGVKD. This CDR3 comprises 15 residues. J lost 4 bases, V lost 2 bases, and 0 bases had no gene match. This CDR3 is CAISETSGGADTQYF. CDR3 coding DNA: TGTGCCATCAGTGAGACTAGCGGGGGGGCAGATACGCAGTATTTT.

This clonotype showed up many times. The chain uses TRBV6-5 and TRBJ2-2, with D tentatively TRBD2 (6 bases). Germline lookup yields CDR1 MNHEY and CDR2 SVGAGI. This CDR3 is 14 amino acids long. Trimming cost V 4 bases and J 4 bases, with 10 bases left between them. CDR3 protein: CASSSGRLTGELFF. The CDR3 bases are TGTGCCAGCAGTTCCGGGAGACTCACCGGGGAGCTGTTTTTT.

There are many counts of this clonotype. J is TRBJ1-2 and V is TRBV12-3 or TRBV12-4; no clear D. Trimming took 2 bases from V and 5 from J, leaving 15 bases between them. This CDR3 is 15 amino acids long. The CDR3 nucleotides read TGTGCCAGCAGTTTATTAGGGAAGCGAGGATATGGCTACACCTTC. Translation gives CASSLLGKRGYGYTF.

The V gene is TRBV13, the J gene TRBJ1-1; 9 nucleotides agree with TRBD1. Trimming removed 3 bases from V and 11 bases from J; junction bases left unmatched: 4. This CDR3 has 12 amino acids. CDR1 and CDR2 from the germline V gene are PRHDT and FYEKMQ (reference sequence). In nucleotides, the CDR3 is TGTGCCAGCAGCTTTGGGACAGGGACCGCTTTCTTT. It encodes CASSFGTGTAFF. Combining the CDR3 with reference TRBV13 and TRBJ1-1 gives the whole variable domain AAGVIQSPRHLIKEKRETATLKCYPIPRHDTVYWYQQGPGQDPQFLISFYEKMQSDKGSIPDRFSAQQFSDYHSELNMSSLELGDSALYFCASSFGTGTAFFGQGTRLTVV.

This clonotype was seen repeatedly, ten times or more. V is TRBV11-2 and J is TRBJ2-3; D not resolved. Germline CDR1 SGHAT, CDR2 FQNNGV. V lost 2 bases to trimming and J lost 2 bases, with 11 bases between them. This CDR3 comprises 15 residues. CDR3 sequence (DNA): TGTGCCAGCAGCTTAAGGCCAGAAACCACAGATACGCAGTATTTT. It translates to CASSLRPETTDTQYF.

The table lists this clonotype with a count of one. The chain carries TRBV7-2 and TRBJ2-7; no clear D gene. There are 14 residues in the CDR3. CDR1 and CDR2 (germline): SGHTA, FQGNSA. Trimming stripped 1 base from V and 0 bases from J, with 7 bases between. The CDR3 sequence is CASSLVRFSYEQYF. In DNA, the CDR3 is TGTGCCAGCAGCTTAGTCAGATTCTCCTACGAGCAGTACTTC.